The 17 T cell receptor beta chains below were found in one sample sequenced in a study of T cell responses to AZD1222 COVID-19 vaccine (dated by TCRdb to about 2021). Receptors were amplified or captured by the immunoSEQ multiplex PCR assay. Imported from immuneACCESS, the table was reduced by TCRdb to in-frame sequences with V and J called. These copies leave out some clones; in studies compared against another copy, an unresolved V gene accounts for under half, and the cause of the remainder is not known. For this sample there are 130,000 to 150,000 clones; approximately 91% appear just once. Of the sample, about 1.9% falls within the top ten clones. Read against the paper, the sample's time point label means: about 28 days (+/-7) after the second vaccine dose. Material: peripheral blood, obtained 28 days after the second AZD1222 dose. Receptors were obtained from an adult who received the AZD1222 COVID-19 vaccine.

The chain combines TRBV18 with TRBJ1-1, with D perhaps TRBD1 (5 bases). CDR1 and CDR2 (germline): KGHSH, LQKENI. The CDR3 consists of 16 residues. V gave up 3 bases and J gave up 0 bases, with 14 bases separating them. The CDR3 is CASSPRGVPVNTEAFF. The CDR3 nucleotides read TGTGCCAGCTCACCGCGAGGGGTCCCCGTGAACACTGAAGCTTTCTTT.

The chain employs TRBV18 and TRBJ1-1, with D unclear. The CDR3 covers 14 residues. Germline lookup yields CDR1 KGHSH and CDR2 LQKENI. Trimming took 2 bases from V and 1 from J, leaving 8 bases between them. CDR3 amino acids: CASSPKVANTEAFF. In DNA form, the CDR3 reads TGTGCCAGCTCACCAAAGGTCGCGAACACTGAAGCTTTCTTT. Looking up the rest from reference TRBV18 and TRBJ1-1 gives the full variable domain: NAGVMQNPRHLVRRRGQEARLRCSPMKGHSHVYWYRQLPEEGLKFMVYLQKENIIDESGMPKERFSAEFPKEGPSILRIQQVVRGDSAAYFCASSPKVANTEAFFGQGTRLTVV.

V gene TRBV18 combines with J gene TRBJ2-1; 9 bases are shared with TRBD1. CDR1 and CDR2 (germline): KGHSH, LQKENI. V gave up 5 bases and J gave up 3 bases; unmatched junction bases: 8. The length of the CDR3 is 16 residues. CDR3 loop: CASSTDRGWLYNEQFF. The CDR3 nucleotides are TGTGCCAGCTCAACCGACAGGGGGTGGCTCTACAATGAGCAGTTCTTC.

This clone occurred once. The chain joins TRBV10-1 to TRBJ1-5, with a tentative D call TRBD1 (5 bases). The V and J ends lost 6 bases and 6 bases respectively, with 12 bases between them. The CDR3 has 13 residues. The germline V gene has CDR1 WNHNN and CDR2 SYGVQD (reference sequence). The DNA of the CDR3 is TGCGCCAGCAGCCCAGGGAGGGGTCAGCCCCAGCATTTT. This encodes CASSPGRGQPQHF.

The J gene is TRBJ1-6, the V gene TRBV21-1. TRBV21-1 is tagged as a pseudogene. The CDR3 runs to 17 residues. Written as DNA, the CDR3 is TGTGCCAGCAGCAAAGGGCAACGGCCCTCGTATAATTCACCCCTCCACTTT. Residues: CASSKGQRPSYNSPLHF.

The rearrangement joins TRBV6-5 to TRBJ2-5, with 8 nucleotides matching TRBD1. After removal of 5 bases from V and 5 bases from J, the junction contained 7 bases not matched to a gene. Germline lookup yields CDR1 MNHEY and CDR2 SVGAGI. The CDR3 is 14 residues long. The CDR3 spells CASSRTGSFETQYF. CDR3 in DNA: TGTGCCAGCAGTAGGACAGGGTCCTTCGAGACCCAGTACTTC.

V and J are TRBV5-4 and TRBJ1-2, with a tentative D call TRBD1 (5 bases). Germline V gene sequence: CDR1 SGHNT, CDR2 YYREEE (reference sequence). CDR3 length: 16 amino acids. Trimming removed 0 bases at V and 4 bases at J, with 16 bases between. The CDR3 reads CASSLDGDYSSYGYTF. DNA for the CDR3: TGTGCCAGCAGCTTGGATGGGGACTACAGCTCCTATGGCTACACCTTC. Drawing the rest from reference TRBV5-4 and TRBJ1-2, the complete variable domain is ETGVTQSPTHLIKTRGQQVTLRCSSQSGHNTVSWYQQALGQGPQFIFQYYREEENGRGNFPPRFSGLQFPNYSSELNVNALELDDSALYLCASSLDGDYSSYGYTFGSGTRLTVV.

The chain employs TRBV5-6 and TRBJ1-6; 9 positions agree with TRBD1. The CDR3 is 15 residues long. CDR1 and CDR2 from the germline V gene are SGHDT and YYEEEE. J was trimmed by 3 bases and V by 4 bases; bases with no gene match: 2. The CDR3 DNA follows: TGTGCCAGCAGCGTGGACAGGGGCTATAATTCACCCCTCCACTTT. Translated: CASSVDRGYNSPLHF.

This chain connects TRBV6-5 to TRBJ1-2; D may be TRBD1 (6 bases). Deletions cut 6 bases from V and 2 bases from J, with 7 bases between. This CDR3 has 12 amino acids. Germline V CDR1 and CDR2: MNHEY, SVGAGI. Here the CDR3 reads CASRGANYGYTF. CDR3 DNA: TGTGCCAGCAGGGGGGCCAACTATGGCTACACCTTC.

V usage is TRBV4-1 and J usage is TRBJ2-1; 7 bases are a match to TRBD2. V lost 0 bases and J lost 4; bases outside the gene matches: 9. CDR1 MGHRA and CDR2 YSYEKL come from the germline V gene. The CDR3 has 17 amino acids. The CDR3 is CASSQELSRAGYNEQFF. In DNA, the CDR3 is TGCGCCAGCAGCCAAGAACTTAGCAGAGCGGGGTACAATGAGCAGTTCTTC.

The chain uses TRBV7-9 and TRBJ1-6, with D tentatively TRBD1 (5 bases). The CDR3 has 12 amino acids. CDR1 is SEHNR and CDR2 is FQNEAQ in the germline V gene (reference sequence). Trimming left V 2 bases short and J 10 bases short, with 6 bases between. CDR3 in DNA: TGTGCCAGCAGCTTATCAGGGTCACCCCTCCACTTT. This sequence encodes CASSLSGSPLHF.

The chain has TRBV10-3 and TRBJ2-1; D is possibly TRBD2 (5 bases). CDR1 is ENHRY, CDR2 SYGVKD, per germline. The V and J ends lost 0 bases and 4 bases respectively, with 16 bases between them. The CDR3 is 17 amino acids. The CDR3 reads CAISESISRTGYNEQFF. Here the CDR3 DNA reads TGTGCCATCAGTGAGTCGATCTCAAGGACTGGTTACAATGAGCAGTTCTTC.

This clone has a single count. The chain has TRBV5-4 and TRBJ1-1; a weak D match, TRBD1 (6 bases). The germline V gene has CDR1 SGHNT and CDR2 YYREEE (reference sequence). CDR3 length: 14 amino acids. V dropped 2 bases and J dropped 3 bases, with 11 bases sitting between them. The DNA for the CDR3 is TGTGCCAGCAGCTTACAGGGAAGTTACACTGAAGCTTTCTTT. Translation: CASSLQGSYTEAFF.

The V call is TRBV7-2, the J call TRBJ2-5, with a weak D call TRBD1 (5 bases). From germline, CDR1 is SGHTA and CDR2 FQGNSA. The CDR3 is 14 residues long. Trimming removed 3 bases at V and 6 bases at J, with 14 bases between. The CDR3 bases are TGTGCCAGCAGCTTTGGTGGGGCCGGAAAGACCCAGTACTTC. Protein: CASSFGGAGKTQYF.

On this clone itself: Other DNA sequences within the sample encode an identical CDR3. This chain uses TRBV7-3 with TRBJ2-7; TRBD1 matches 11 bases. The CDR3 is 15 residues long. Looked up from germline, CDR1 is SGHTA and CDR2 is FQGTGA. The V and J ends lost 5 bases and 3 bases, in that order; junction bases with no gene match: 6. The CDR3 protein is CASSLGTGGFYEQYF. CDR3 DNA: TGTGCCAGCAGCCTCGGGACAGGGGGGTTCTACGAGCAGTACTTC.

The chain links TRBV3-1 (or the pseudogene TRBV3-2) to TRBJ2-1; a possible D gene is TRBD1 (6 bases). V lost 4 bases to trimming and J lost 15 bases, with 22 bases between them. Germline CDR1 and CDR2: LGHDT and YNNKEL (reference sequence). The CDR3 contains 14 residues. The CDR3 sequence: CASSPIVSDSKLFF. CDR3 coding DNA: TGTGCCAGCAGCCCAATAGTCTCGGACAGTAAGCTGTTCTTC.

The V call is TRBV27, the J call TRBJ2-1; TRBD2 matches at 8 bases. Germline trimming cut 5 bases from V and 3 bases from J; bases unmatched to any gene: 3. Germline assignment: CDR1 MNHEY and CDR2 SMNVEV (reference sequence). This CDR3 comprises 14 residues. CDR3 loop: CASSAGTSYNEQFF. The CDR3, as DNA: TGTGCCAGCAGTGCCGGGACTAGCTACAATGAGCAGTTCTTC.